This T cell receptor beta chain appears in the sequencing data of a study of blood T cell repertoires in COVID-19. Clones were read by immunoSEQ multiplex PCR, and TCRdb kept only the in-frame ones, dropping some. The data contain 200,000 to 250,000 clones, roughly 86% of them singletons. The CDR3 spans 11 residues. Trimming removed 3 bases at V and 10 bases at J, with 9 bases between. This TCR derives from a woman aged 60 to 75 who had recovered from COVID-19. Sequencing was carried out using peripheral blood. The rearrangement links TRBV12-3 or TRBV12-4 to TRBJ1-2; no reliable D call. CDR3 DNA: TGTGCCAGCAGTTTGCGATTTTCCTACACCTTC. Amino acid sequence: CASSLRFSYTF.